Following are 13 T cell receptor beta chains from one sample sequenced in a study of control samples from healthy donors and cancer patients. Only in-frame clones appear in the TCRdb table, and some are missing; sequencing was by immunoSEQ multiplex PCR. The sample records roughly 130,000 clones, 80% to 95% being singletons. Sequenced: blood. These receptors were obtained from a man aged 18 to 29 in good health.

This rearrangement joins TRBV7-8 to TRBJ2-2; TRBD2 aligns across 9 bases. Germline V gene lookup returns CDR1 SGHVS and CDR2 FQNEAQ. Germline trimming cut 0 bases from V and 0 bases from J; bases unmatched to any gene: 8. The CDR3 is made up of 19 amino acids. The CDR3 nucleotides are TGTGCCAGCAGCTTAGCGCGGCTAGCGGGGTTCGCGAACACCGGGGAGCTGTTTTTT. Translated, it gives CASSLARLAGFANTGELFF.

This clone was seen more than once but under ten times. The CDR3 DNA reads TGTGCCAGCAGTCCCCGACCCGATCAGCCCCAGCATTTT. Residues: CASSPRPDQPQHF. The chain employs TRBV6-5 and TRBJ1-5; no definite D call. CDR1 is MNHEY and CDR2 is SVGAGI in the germline V gene. This CDR3 region has 13 residues. The V end lost 5 bases, the J end lost 5 bases, and 10 bases lay between the germline ends.

V gene TRBV19 combines with J gene TRBJ1-2, with 7 bases matching TRBD1. V trimming: 10 bases; J trimming: 4 bases; junction bases outside the gene matches: 6. This CDR3 contains 12 residues. CDR1 is LNHDA, CDR2 SQIVND, per germline (reference sequence). The CDR3 bases are TGTGCCACCTCAGGGGGTGGCTATGGCTACACCTTC. It codes for CATSGGGYGYTF.

This chain links TRBV2 with TRBJ2-1, with D uncertain. Trimming pared 9 bases from V and 0 bases from J, leaving 9 bases between. CDR3 size: 13 residues. Per the germline V gene, CDR1 is SNHLY and CDR2 is FYNNEI. The DNA of the CDR3 is TGTGCCAGTCTAGAGTACTCCTACAATGAGCAGTTCTTC. Encoded protein: CASLEYSYNEQFF.

V and J are TRBV7-9 and TRBJ2-3; no definite D call. Germline V lookup: CDR1 SEHNR, CDR2 FQNEAQ (reference sequence). V was trimmed by 5 bases and J by 2 bases, leaving 17 bases between them. CDR3 length: 16 residues. Here the CDR3 reads CASSPPYRVSTDTQYF. The CDR3 DNA follows: TGTGCCAGCAGCCCCCCCTATAGGGTGTCCACAGATACGCAGTATTTT.

The rearrangement links TRBV3-1 (or the pseudogene TRBV3-2) to TRBJ1-2; 8 bases agree with TRBD1. V was clipped by 4 bases and J by 4 bases; unmatched bases: 5. Germline lookup yields CDR1 LGHDT and CDR2 YNNKEL (reference sequence). There are 14 residues in the CDR3. This CDR3 is CASSPPGGGYGYTF. CDR3 nucleotide sequence: TGTGCCAGCAGCCCGCCAGGGGGCGGCTATGGCTACACCTTC.

The V and J genes are TRBV30 and TRBJ1-6; TRBD1 aligns across 7 bases. CDR1 and CDR2 (germline): GTSNPN, SVGIG (reference sequence). CDR3 size: 13 residues. V dropped 1 base and J dropped 8; count of bases not matched to a gene: 2. DNA of the CDR3: TGTGCCTGGAGTGAAACAGGGGATTCACCCCTCCACTTT. Its translation is CAWSETGDSPLHF.

The J gene is TRBJ2-5, the V gene TRBV24-1; tentative D call: TRBD1 (5 bases). CDR3 length: 13 residues. Germline values: CDR1 KGHDR, CDR2 SFDVKD. V lost 5 bases and J lost 7, with 13 bases in between. The CDR3 is CATSAGHGGTQYF. The CDR3 DNA reads TGTGCCACCAGTGCAGGGCATGGTGGGACCCAGTACTTC.

The chain recombines TRBV18 with TRBJ2-5; TRBD1 agrees at 9 bases. The germline V gene has CDR1 KGHSH and CDR2 LQKENI. The length of the CDR3 is 14 residues. V was pared by 6 bases and J by 5 bases, with 7 bases of the junction left unmatched. The CDR3 nucleotides read TGTGCCAGCTCCCCCGGGACAGGGTTGGAGACCCAGTACTTC. Residues: CASSPGTGLETQYF.

The rearrangement links TRBV5-8 to TRBJ2-1; no firm D call. The CDR3 covers 15 residues. V lost 2 bases and J 0 bases, leaving 9 bases between the germline ends. CDR1 is SGHTS and CDR2 is YDEGEE in the germline V gene. The CDR3 DNA reads TGTGCCAGCAGCTTTCCCCCGAGCTCCTACAATGAGCAGTTCTTC. Amino acids: CASSFPPSSYNEQFF.

This chain connects TRBV10-1 to TRBJ1-4, with D maybe TRBD1 (6 bases). Germline CDR1 reads WNHNN; CDR2 reads SYGVQD (reference sequence). The CDR3 has 12 amino acids. Trimming shortened V by 9 bases and J by 6 bases, and 11 bases separated the two germline ends. CDR3 sequence: CARGGGYEKLFF. DNA of the CDR3: TGCGCCAGAGGGGGGGGGTATGAAAAACTGTTTTTT.

The J gene is TRBJ2-3, the V gene TRBV5-1, with unresolved D. The V end lost 4 bases, the J end lost 5 bases, and 11 bases lay between the germline ends. In germline, CDR1 is SGHRS, CDR2 YFSETQ. The CDR3 covers 13 residues. This CDR3 reads CASSMETLDTQYF. The CDR3 DNA reads as TGCGCCAGCAGCATGGAGACTCTAGATACGCAGTATTTT.

This chain links TRBV27 with TRBJ1-1, with 8 positions matching TRBD1. V was clipped by 4 bases and J by 5 bases; unmatched bases: 9. The CDR3 length is 15 residues. Germline V gene data show CDR1 as MNHEY and CDR2 as SMNVEV (reference sequence). The CDR3: CASSYPGQGGTEAFF. The CDR3 nucleotides are TGTGCCAGCAGTTACCCTGGACAGGGAGGGACTGAAGCTTTCTTT.